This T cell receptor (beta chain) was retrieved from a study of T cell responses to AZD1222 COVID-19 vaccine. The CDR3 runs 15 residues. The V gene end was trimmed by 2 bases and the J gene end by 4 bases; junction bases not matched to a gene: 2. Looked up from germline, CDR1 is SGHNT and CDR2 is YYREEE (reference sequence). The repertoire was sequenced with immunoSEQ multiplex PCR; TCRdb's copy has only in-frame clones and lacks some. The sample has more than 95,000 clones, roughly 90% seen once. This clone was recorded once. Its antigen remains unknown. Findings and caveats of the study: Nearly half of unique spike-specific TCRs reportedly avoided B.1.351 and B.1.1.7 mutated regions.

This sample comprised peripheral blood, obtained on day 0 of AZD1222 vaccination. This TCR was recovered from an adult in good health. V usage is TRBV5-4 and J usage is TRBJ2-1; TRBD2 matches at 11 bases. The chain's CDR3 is CASSLGLAGYNEQFF. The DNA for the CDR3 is TGTGCCAGCAGCTTAGGACTAGCGGGTTACAATGAGCAGTTCTTC.